Listed below are T cell receptor beta chains from one sample, sequenced in a study of cytomegalovirus exposure and HLA in healthy donors. Measured with immunoSEQ multiplex PCR; TCRdb has only the in-frame clones, and not every one. The data hold about 150,000 clones, with around 60% observed a single time. The sample was PBMCs. The receptors stem from a woman aged 60 to 75 in good health and CMV-seropositive. Both conserved end residues are part of each CDR3. D genes are given only for firm matches. Size tells how often a clone was seen (once, few, many) or the class of an expanded clone, and some rows leave it out.

.,TRBV19,TRBJ2-7,TRBD1,TGTGCCAGTAGTCCCGGGACAGACTTATACGAGCAGTACTTC,CASSPGTDLYEQYF
.,TRBV2,TRBJ2-7,.,TGTGCCAGCAGTCCATACGCCGGCTCCTACGAGCAGTACTTC,CASSPYAGSYEQYF
.,TRBV28,TRBJ2-7,.,TGTGCCAGCAGTTCCGATAGCAGGGTATACGAGCAGTACTTC,CASSSDSRVYEQYF
.,TRBV10-3,TRBJ1-5,.,TGTGCCATCAGTGGGGGGGTCGATCAGCCCCAGCATTTT,CAISGGVDQPQHF
once,TRBV19,TRBJ1-1,TRBD1,TGTGCCAGTAGGGTACAGGGGGCCATGAACACTGAAGCTTTCTTT,CASRVQGAMNTEAFF
few,TRBV9,TRBJ1-1,.,TGTGCCAGCAGCCCTCGTTCCGGTCTGAACACTGAAGCTTTCTTT,CASSPRSGLNTEAFF
.,TRBV7-9,TRBJ1-2,TRBD1,TGTGCCAGCAGCCCCAGCCTTGGGGGGACAGGGGGCGACTATGGCTACACCTTC,CASSPSLGGTGGDYGYTF
.,TRBV6-5,TRBJ2-7,.,TGTGCCAGCAGTTACTCGTCAGGTACCTACGAGCAGTACTTC,CASSYSSGTYEQYF
.,TRBV2,TRBJ1-4,TRBD1,TGTGCCAGCACTATGGCGACAGGGGAAGAGGATGAAAAACTGTTTTTT,CASTMATGEEDEKLFF
.,TRBV9,TRBJ2-7,TRBD2,TGTGCCAGCAGCGTGAACGGGAGGGCCGGGGGCGAGCAGTACTTC,CASSVNGRAGGEQYF
once,TRBV25-1,TRBJ1-2,TRBD1,TGTGCCAGCAGTGCGAGACAGGGGGCGAGCTATGGCTACACCTTC,CASSARQGASYGYTF
.,TRBV27,TRBJ2-5,TRBD2,TGTGCCAGCAGACTGTTTTTCGGGAGGGCCGAGGAGACCCAGTACTTC,CASRLFFGRAEETQYF
few,TRBV7-2,TRBJ2-1,.,TGTGCCAGCAGCTCCCCCCACCGTGGTCTAGTCTCCTACAATGAGCAGTTCTTC,CASSSPHRGLVSYNEQFF
.,TRBV5-1,TRBJ2-3,TRBD2,TGCGCCAGCACCCGGGGGGGGAGCACAGATACGCAGTATTTT,CASTRGGSTDTQYF
.,TRBV18,TRBJ1-1,TRBD1,TGTGCCAGCTCACCATTTTCCCCGGGACAGGGTACTGAAGCTTTCTTT,CASSPFSPGQGTEAFF
.,TRBV5-1,TRBJ2-1,TRBD2,TGCGCCAGCAGCCGCGGACAGATAGCGGGAGGAGCCTACAATGAGCAGTTCTTC,CASSRGQIAGGAYNEQFF
.,TRBV9,TRBJ2-6,TRBD1,TGTGCCAGCAGCGCAGGGGGCGCTGGGGCCAACGTCCTGACTTTC,CASSAGGAGANVLTF
.,TRBV2,TRBJ1-6,TRBD1,TGTGCCAGCAGGGGGGACAGGGGTTATTCACCCCTCCACTTT,CASRGDRGYSPLHF
.,TRBV7-6,TRBJ2-2,TRBD1,TGTGCCAGCAGCCCCGGACAGGACACCGGGGAGCTGTTTTTT,CASSPGQDTGELFF
.,TRBV27,TRBJ1-2,.,TGTGCCAGCAGCCCCAGGGAAGCTAACTATGGCTACACCTTC,CASSPREANYGYTF
few,TRBV30,TRBJ2-2,.,TGTGCCTGGGGGGGCAGTGGCGGGGAGCTGTTTTTT,CAWGGSGGELFF
once,TRBV28,TRBJ2-7,TRBD2,TGTGCCAGCAGGGGTACTAGCGGGAGGGTCTCCTACGAGCAGTACTTC,CASRGTSGRVSYEQYF
few,TRBV5-4,TRBJ2-2,TRBD1,TGTGCCAGCAGCTCCCCCCCAGGGGGCCCTAACACCGGGGAGCTGTTTTTT,CASSSPPGGPNTGELFF
few,TRBV6-5,TRBJ2-7,.,TGTGCCAGCAGACCGGGACAAGCCTACGAGCAGTACTTC,CASRPGQAYEQYF
.,TRBV6-5,TRBJ1-1,.,TGTGCCAGCAGTTACTTGCGGGAGGGCACTGAAGCTTTCTTT,CASSYLREGTEAFF
.,TRBV18,TRBJ2-5,.,TGTGCCAGCTCACAGGGTATTCTTGGGGCCCAAGAGACCCAGTACTTC,CASSQGILGAQETQYF
.,TRBV19,TRBJ1-2,TRBD1,TGTGCCAGTAGTACCGGGACAGCTACCTTCTATGGCTACACCTTC,CASSTGTATFYGYTF
.,TRBV4-1,TRBJ1-4,.,TGCGCCAGCAGCCATATCAAAACAACAACTAATGAAAAACTGTTTTTT,CASSHIKTTTNEKLFF
.,TRBV5-4,TRBJ2-7,.,TGTGCCAGCAGCGATACCCTGACAGCCCCCGAGCAGTACTTC,CASSDTLTAPEQYF
once,TRBV28,TRBJ1-2,.,TGTGCCAGCAGAGGTTCGGGGGAGGGCTATGGCTACACCTTC,CASRGSGEGYGYTF
.,TRBV7-8,TRBJ1-2,.,TGTGCCAGCAGCTTTAACAGAGACAACTATGGCTACACCTTC,CASSFNRDNYGYTF
.,TRBV28,TRBJ1-2,TRBD1,TGTGCCAGCAGTTTAGGGGGACAGAATAAAGGTGTGGGCTACACCTTC,CASSLGGQNKGVGYTF
.,TRBV7-2,TRBJ2-5,TRBD1,TGTGCCAGCAGCTTAGGGGACAGGTCTGGTGGGGAGACCCAGTACTTC,CASSLGDRSGGETQYF
.,TRBV4-1,TRBJ2-3,TRBD2,TGCGCCAGCTATGATACAACCGGGACTAGCGGGAGGCCAGATACGCAGTATTTT,CASYDTTGTSGRPDTQYF
.,TRBV25-1,TRBJ2-1,TRBD2,TGTGCTAGCAGTGCGACGGGAGGCTACAATGAGCAGTTCTTC,CASSATGGYNEQFF
.,TRBV6-6,TRBJ2-7,TRBD2,TGTGCCAGCATCGAACTAGCGGGTCCCACCTACGAGCAGTACTTC,CASIELAGPTYEQYF
.,TRBV6-6,TRBJ1-3,.,TGTGCCAGCAGTTACCAGGATCGCTCTGGAAACACCATATATTTT,CASSYQDRSGNTIYF
.,TRBV27,TRBJ1-2,TRBD1,TGTGCCAGCAGTCCTCTGCCGACAGGGAGCTATGGCTACACCTTC,CASSPLPTGSYGYTF
.,TRBV29-1,TRBJ1-4,TRBD1,TGCAGCGCCACTGGGACAGCAACTAATGAAAAACTGTTTTTT,CSATGTATNEKLFF
.,TRBV2,TRBJ2-2,.,TGTGCCAGCAGTGAAACTAGCCCCGACACCGGGGAGCTGTTTTTT,CASSETSPDTGELFF